The 31 T cell receptor beta chains below all came from one sample that was sequenced in a study of somatic mutations in cytotoxic T cells in rheumatoid arthritis (dated by TCRdb to between 2016 and 2019). Library construction relied on the immunoSEQ multiplex PCR assay. In its TCRdb copy, this immuneACCESS table keeps in-frame sequences only and misses some clones. Where compared with another copy, unresolved V genes explain less than half of these, and the others have no known cause. The sample has about 14,000 clones on record, over 70% of them singletons. Jointly, the top ten make up around 28% of the sample. Material: CD8+ T cells sorted from blood. The receptors stem from an adult with rheumatoid arthritis.

This clone turned up a few times. This sample also contains other DNA sequences that code for the same CDR3. The V gene is TRBV19, the J gene TRBJ1-5; D call uncertain. There are 12 residues in the CDR3. Germline-derived CDR1 and CDR2 are LNHDA and SQIVND (reference sequence). V gave up 7 bases and J gave up 2 bases, with 6 bases separating them. The CDR3, as DNA: TGTGCCAGTACGCAGGGCAATCAGCCCCAGCATTTT. Protein product: CASTQGNQPQHF.

This clone was seen a few times. The chain carries TRBV6-1 and TRBJ1-1; D gene uncertain. This CDR3 comprises 14 residues. The germline V gene has CDR1 MNHNS and CDR2 SASEGT. Trimming cost V 4 bases and J 1 base, with 10 bases left between them. The CDR3 protein is CASSGRNRNTEAFF. The CDR3 nucleotides are TGTGCCAGCAGTGGGCGGAACAGGAACACTGAAGCTTTCTTT.

As concerns this clone: Other DNA sequences in this specimen translate into the identical CDR3. The chain has TRBV19 and TRBJ2-7; D remains unclear. Germline values: CDR1 LNHDA, CDR2 SQIVND (reference sequence). V was shortened by 5 bases and J by 3 bases, with 11 bases between the two germline ends. The CDR3 covers 13 residues. The CDR3 DNA is TGTGCCAGTAGTCCCGGGCAGGACTACGAGCAGTACTTC. Its protein product is CASSPGQDYEQYF. Full variable domain (outside the CDR3, taken from reference TRBV19 and TRBJ2-7): DGGITQSPKYLFRKEGQNVTLSCEQNLNHDAMYWYRQDPGQGLRLIYYSQIVNDFQKGDIAEGYSVSREKKESFPLTVTSAQKNPTAFYLCASSPGQDYEQYFGPGTRLTVT.

The chain is built from TRBV6-5 and TRBJ2-1; 11 bases align to TRBD2. The V gene end was trimmed by 4 bases and the J gene end by 5 bases; junction bases not matched to a gene: 7. This CDR3 has 16 residues. Germline lookup yields CDR1 MNHEY and CDR2 SVGAGI. The CDR3 DNA follows: TGTGCCAGCAGTTCCCCTCTGACTAGCGGGGACAATGAGCAGTTCTTC. Protein: CASSSPLTSGDNEQFF.

The rearrangement uses TRBV29-1 and TRBJ2-2; possibly TRBD1 for D (5 bases). The CDR3 length is 14 residues. V lost 0 bases to trimming and J lost 3 bases, with 8 bases between them. Germline V CDR1 and CDR2: SQVTM, ANQGSEA. The CDR3 is CSVEDQGDTGELFF. The CDR3 DNA reads as TGCAGCGTTGAAGATCAAGGGGACACCGGGGAGCTGTTTTTT.

This chain uses TRBV9 with TRBJ2-5; 7 nucleotides line up with TRBD1. Germline trimming cut 0 bases from V and 9 bases from J; bases unmatched to any gene: 11. Germline CDR1 SGDLS, CDR2 YYNGEE. The CDR3 runs to 15 residues. The CDR3 DNA reads as TGTGCCAGCAGCGTAGGAGACAGGGCGATTCCTGCCCAGTACTTC. It yields the protein CASSVGDRAIPAQYF.

This chain connects TRBV7-6 to TRBJ2-7; D gene uncertain. The CDR3 totals 12 residues. Germline CDR1 and CDR2: SGHVS and FNYEAQ. The CDR3 protein is CAAFNAPYEQYF. CDR3 DNA: TGTGCAGCGTTCAATGCTCCCTACGAGCAGTACTTC.

The J gene is TRBJ1-6, the V gene TRBV6-1; D possibly corresponds to TRBD1 (5 bases). This CDR3 spans 16 amino acids. V was trimmed by 2 bases and J by 0 bases, leaving 8 bases between them. Germline CDR1 and CDR2: MNHNS and SASEGT. For the CDR3, the DNA is TGTGCCAGCAGTGAAAGGGGCAGCTCCTATAATTCACCCCTCCACTTT. The encoded protein is CASSERGSSYNSPLHF.

The gene calls are TRBV4-1 and TRBJ2-7; 15 bases are shared with TRBD2. J lost 0 bases, V lost 0 bases, and 3 bases had no gene match. Per germline, CDR1 MGHRA and CDR2 YSYEKL. CDR3 length equals 18 residues. This chain's CDR3 is CASSQEGLAGGSSYEQYF. The CDR3 nucleotides are TGCGCCAGCAGCCAAGAGGGACTAGCGGGGGGTAGCTCCTACGAGCAGTACTTC.

This chain connects TRBV6-1 to TRBJ2-5; TRBD2 agrees at 10 bases. CDR1 and CDR2 (germline): MNHNS, SASEGT. V dropped 8 bases and J dropped 5; count of bases not matched to a gene: 11. The CDR3 has 15 residues. Written as DNA, the CDR3 is TGTGCCAGCCCCCTAGCGGGGGTCAAGGGGGAGACCCAGTACTTC. Its translation: CASPLAGVKGETQYF.

The chain is built from TRBV27 and TRBJ2-5; 10 positions agree with TRBD1. Per germline, CDR1 MNHEY and CDR2 SMNVEV (reference sequence). J lost 5 bases, V lost 6 bases, and 12 bases had no gene match. The CDR3 is made up of 16 amino acids. CDR3: CASSPSPGTGVETQYF. CDR3 in DNA: TGTGCCAGCAGCCCCTCTCCCGGGACAGGGGTGGAGACCCAGTACTTC.

The chain uses TRBV7-8 and TRBJ2-7; D gene uncertain. V was clipped by 1 base and J by 3 bases, with 7 bases between them. The V gene's germline CDR1 is SGHVS and CDR2 FQNEAQ. The CDR3 covers 13 residues. CDR3 protein: CASSLESSYEQYF. CDR3 coding DNA: TGTGCCAGCAGCTTAGAATCCAGCTACGAGCAGTACTTC.

This clone was observed a handful of times. The V call is TRBV9, the J call TRBJ2-7; the D gene is possibly TRBD1 (5 bases). CDR1 and CDR2 (germline): SGDLS, YYNGEE. The CDR3 has 13 amino acids. The ends were cut back, 4 bases at V and 6 bases at J, with 14 bases in the middle. The CDR3 spells CASSPRQGGEQYF. DNA for the CDR3: TGTGCCAGCAGCCCCCGGCAGGGTGGCGAGCAGTACTTC.

This clone has only one observation. CDR3 bases: TGTGCCAGTGGACTAAGCACAGATACGCAGTATTTT. This gives the protein CASGLSTDTQYF. This sequence joins TRBV27 and TRBJ2-3; D possibly corresponds to TRBD2 (6 bases). Per the germline V gene, CDR1 is MNHEY and CDR2 is SMNVEV (reference sequence). The CDR3 length is 12 residues. Trimming left V 9 bases short and J 0 bases short, with 7 bases between.

The chain uses TRBV30 and TRBJ2-5; maybe TRBD1 (5 bases). The CDR3 spans 13 residues. Per germline, CDR1 GTSNPN and CDR2 SVGIG (reference sequence). Trimming stripped 0 bases from V and 4 bases from J, with 9 bases between. In DNA form, the CDR3 reads TGTGCCTGGAGTGTTGGGGCCGGAGAGACCCAGTACTTC. It encodes CAWSVGAGETQYF. Full variable domain (remainder filled in from reference TRBV30 and TRBJ2-5): SQTIHQWPATLVQPVGSPLSLECTVEGTSNPNLYWYRQAAGRGLQLLFYSVGIGQISSEVPQNLSASRPQDRQFILSSKKLLLSDSGFYLCAWSVGAGETQYFGPGTRLLVL.

This clone has just one count. This rearrangement joins TRBV28 to TRBJ2-1; no definite D call. Trimming removed 3 bases at V and 8 bases at J, with 8 bases between. This CDR3 comprises 12 residues. Per the germline V gene, CDR1 is MDHEN and CDR2 is SYDVKM. Here the CDR3 reads CASSFVTYEQFF. The CDR3 nucleotides read TGTGCCAGCAGTTTCGTAACTTATGAGCAGTTCTTC. Together with reference TRBV28 and TRBJ2-1, the CDR3 gives the full variable domain: DVKVTQSSRYLVKRTGEKVFLECVQDMDHENMFWYRQDPGLGLRLIYFSYDVKMKEKGDIPEGYSVSREKKERFSLILESASTNQTSMYLCASSFVTYEQFFGPGTRLTVL.

This clone showed up just once. This CDR3 is CASSSDRGQETQYF. In nucleotides, the CDR3 is TGTGCCAGCAGCTCGGACAGGGGGCAAGAGACCCAGTACTTC. The V gene is TRBV7-2, the J gene TRBJ2-5; 10 nucleotides match TRBD1. Trimming cost V 4 bases and J 2 bases; bases outside gene matches: 1. This CDR3 comprises 14 residues. The V gene's germline CDR1 is SGHTA and CDR2 FQGNSA.

The chain is built from TRBV7-2 and TRBJ1-1, with D unclear. The germline V gene has CDR1 SGHTA and CDR2 FQGNSA. The ends were cut back, 6 bases at V and 1 base at J, with 12 bases in the middle. The CDR3 covers 14 residues. CDR3 region: CASRYRLENTEAFF. DNA for the CDR3: TGTGCCAGCAGATACCGACTGGAGAACACTGAAGCTTTCTTT.

This chain uses TRBV29-1 with TRBJ2-3; a possible D gene is TRBD2 (5 bases). The germline CDR1 and CDR2 sequences are SQVTM and ANQGSEA. The germline V and J ends were trimmed by 3 bases and 2 bases, with 18 bases remaining between them. The CDR3 consists of 16 residues. The CDR3 is CSVESIREWFTDTQYF. CDR3 coding DNA: TGCAGCGTTGAGTCGATCCGGGAATGGTTCACAGATACGCAGTATTTT.

The V and J genes are TRBV6-5 and TRBJ2-7, with D perhaps TRBD1 or TRBD2 (5 bases each). The CDR3 is 13 residues long. CDR1 is MNHEY, CDR2 SVGAGI, per germline. With 4 bases removed from V and 6 bases from J, the gap between germline ends came to 13 bases. CDR3 sequence reads: CASSSGPQSEQYF. In DNA, the CDR3 is TGTGCCAGCAGTTCGGGACCCCAGAGCGAGCAGTACTTC.

V and J are TRBV28 and TRBJ1-1, with unresolved D. V lost 2 bases to trimming and J lost 10 bases, with 17 bases between them. The germline CDR1 and CDR2 sequences are MDHEN and SYDVKM. The CDR3 runs 14 residues. DNA of the CDR3: TGTGCCAGCAGTTTAGTTGGCTCAAAGATTGGAGCTTTCTTT. Encoded protein: CASSLVGSKIGAFF.

This chain joins TRBV6-5 and TRBJ2-3; tentatively, D is TRBD2 (5 bases). This CDR3 region has 15 residues. The V gene lost 0 bases and the J gene lost 0 bases, with 7 bases spanning the gap. Germline V CDR1 and CDR2: MNHEY, SVGAGI. The CDR3 DNA is TGTGCCAGCAGTTACTCGGGGAGTAGCACAGATACGCAGTATTTT. The encoded protein is CASSYSGSSTDTQYF.

This clone was observed once. Compared with germline, one end of the junction differs, possibly owing to a read error. This rearrangement joins TRBV28 to TRBJ2-7; D might be TRBD1 (6 bases). This CDR3 comprises 14 residues. From germline, CDR1 is MDHEN and CDR2 SYDVKM. The CDR3 reads CASSLGGQSSEQYF. In DNA form, the CDR3 reads TGTGCCAGCAGTTTAGGGGGCCAATCCTCCGAGCAGTACTTC.

This clone has just a few counts. The CDR3 DNA follows: TGTGCCAGCAGGCCGGAAGTGGGGAGTAAACAGACCCAGTACTTC. This translates into CASRPEVGSKQTQYF. The J gene is TRBJ2-5, the V gene TRBV6-1; a possible D gene is TRBD2 (5 bases). The CDR3 runs to 15 residues. Germline CDR1 MNHNS, CDR2 SASEGT. Trimming shortened V by 6 bases and J by 6 bases, and 20 bases separated the two germline ends.

This clone appeared a few times. In DNA, the CDR3 is TGTGCCAGCAGCCCCGGGGGCGGCCGAACTGAAGCTTTCTTT. This translates into CASSPGGGRTEAFF. The V call is TRBV9, the J call TRBJ1-1; TRBD1 might be the D (6 bases). Trimming cost V 4 bases and J 5 bases, with 15 bases left between them. CDR3 size: 14 residues. Germline CDR1 is SGDLS and CDR2 is YYNGEE.

V is TRBV7-9 and J is TRBJ2-7; weak D call: TRBD1 (6 bases). V dropped 4 bases and J dropped 3 bases, with 19 bases sitting between them. The CDR3 totals 16 residues. CDR1 SEHNR and CDR2 FQNEAQ come from the germline V gene (reference sequence). CDR3 nucleotides: TGTGCCAGCAGCTCCGAAAAACCAGGGGTCTTCTACGAGCAGTACTTC. Its protein is CASSSEKPGVFYEQYF.

This clone has only a few counts. The J gene is TRBJ2-3, the V gene TRBV10-2, with 9 bases that match TRBD2. CDR1 is WSHSY, CDR2 SAAADI, per germline. This CDR3 is built from 14 residues. Trimming cost V 4 bases and J 6 bases; bases outside gene matches: 5. For the CDR3, the DNA is TGCGCCAGCAGTGTGCGGGGGGGCGTCGATACGCAGTATTTT. This sequence encodes CASSVRGGVDTQYF.

This clone was picked up one time. The chain uses TRBV9 and TRBJ2-5; 10 bases agree with TRBD2. V gave up 3 bases and J gave up 7 bases; unmatched junction bases: 12. The CDR3 covers 16 residues. The germline V gene has CDR1 SGDLS and CDR2 YYNGEE. The CDR3 protein is CASSANLAGGLGTQYF. CDR3 nucleotides: TGTGCCAGCAGCGCCAATTTAGCGGGGGGTCTCGGGACCCAGTACTTC.

The rearrangement joins TRBV28 to TRBJ1-2, with a possible D match to TRBD1 (5 bases). Germline assignment: CDR1 MDHEN and CDR2 SYDVKM. The CDR3 has 14 amino acids. The V and J ends lost 6 bases and 1 base respectively, with 12 bases between them. The CDR3, as DNA: TGTGCCAGCAGGTACTTTGACAGTAACTATGGCTACACCTTC. Translation: CASRYFDSNYGYTF.

V and J are TRBV6-6 and TRBJ1-3; no clear D. Germline lookup yields CDR1 MNHNY and CDR2 SVGAGI (reference sequence). With 3 bases removed from V and 5 bases from J, the gap between germline ends came to 17 bases. This CDR3 comprises 16 residues. Here the CDR3 DNA reads TGTGCCAGCAGTTATCCCGGACGGGAAAACCGAAACACCATATATTTT. It encodes CASSYPGRENRNTIYF.

This chain connects TRBV5-8 to TRBJ1-6; 8 bases match TRBD1. The J segment lost 12 bases and the V segment lost 6 bases, leaving 11 bases of the junction unmatched. The CDR3 is made up of 14 amino acids. Germline values: CDR1 SGHTS, CDR2 YDEGEE. The CDR3 sequence: CASTGQGYFGPLHF. The CDR3 DNA is TGTGCCAGCACCGGACAGGGTTATTTTGGACCCCTCCACTTT.